This note documents a single T cell receptor (beta chain) sequence. Its antigen is not known. The data were taken from a study of T cells in Graves' hyperthyroidism and ophthalmopathy. Overall study results and limits: Among thyroid clonotypes expanded above 0.001, most also appeared in blood. In simple terms, a model built on 13 V-J features told ophthalmopathy apart from stable hyperthyroidism.

Amplification targeted TCR beta CDR3 regions from RNA transcripts. The primer set for the first-round RT-PCR of the TCR CDR3 was HTBI. TCRdb fed the multiplex PCR reads into MiXCR, producing one record per CDR3 protein. The sample holds more than 500,000 distinct CDR3 sequences, roughly 45% seen once. Germline-derived CDR1 and CDR2 are MNHNY and SVGAGI (reference sequence). Trimming took 10 bases from V and 8 from J; bases not matched to a gene: 13. The CDR3 covers 15 residues. The chain has TRBV6-6 and TRBJ1-6; 8 bases are shared with TRBD1. The sequence derives from an adult woman with Graves' disease, either hyperthyroidism or ophthalmopathy (not recorded which). The specimen sequenced was peripheral blood or thyroid tissue (not recorded which). CDR3 in amino acids: CATESRTGRHSPLHF. The CDR3 nucleotides read TGTGCCACCGAATCTAGGACAGGGAGGCATTCACCCCTCCACTTT.